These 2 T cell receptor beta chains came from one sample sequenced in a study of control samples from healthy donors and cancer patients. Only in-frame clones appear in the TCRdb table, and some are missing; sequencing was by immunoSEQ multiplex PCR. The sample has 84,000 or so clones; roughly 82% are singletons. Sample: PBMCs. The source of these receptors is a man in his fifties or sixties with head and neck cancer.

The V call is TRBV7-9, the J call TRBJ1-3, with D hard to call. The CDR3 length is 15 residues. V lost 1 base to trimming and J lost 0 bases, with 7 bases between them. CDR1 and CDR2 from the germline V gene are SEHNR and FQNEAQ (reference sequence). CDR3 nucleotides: TGTGCCAGCAGCTTAGGCCAGCCCTCTGGAAACACCATATATTTT. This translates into CASSLGQPSGNTIYF.

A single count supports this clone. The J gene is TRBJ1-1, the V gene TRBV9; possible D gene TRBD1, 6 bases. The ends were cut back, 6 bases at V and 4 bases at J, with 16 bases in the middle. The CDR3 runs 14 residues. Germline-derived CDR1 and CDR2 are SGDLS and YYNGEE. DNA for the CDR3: TGTGCCAGCACACGATACAAAGGGGGCACTGAAGCTTTCTTT. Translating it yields CASTRYKGGTEAFF.